The sequence of this TCR beta chain was determined in a study of technical replicates of blood from several donors. Germline assignment: CDR1 SGDLS and CDR2 YYNGEE. The CDR3 totals 13 residues. After removal of 1 base from V and 8 bases from J, the junction contained 4 bases not matched to a gene. Sequencing used immunoSEQ multiplex PCR; TCRdb keeps in-frame clones, though not all of them. The profile shows around 83,000 clones, 85% to 95% of them singletons. Source material: T cells isolated from PBMCs. The V and J genes are TRBV9 and TRBJ1-2, with 8 bases that match TRBD1. The TCR sequence derives from a human donor in good health. The CDR3 region is CASSVRTGYGYTF. DNA for the CDR3: TGTGCCAGCAGCGTAAGGACAGGGTACGGCTACACCTTC.